This TCR beta chain came from a study of cytomegalovirus exposure and HLA in healthy donors. At the level of the study: Sequencing of 150 million to 200 million T cells in an earlier analysis found about 120 million unique TCR beta sequences. Out of fewer than 500 genotyped donors, roughly 80% belonged to the Caucasian-associated ancestry cluster.

The V gene's germline CDR1 is SGHRS and CDR2 YFSETQ. The CDR3 totals 14 residues. V was trimmed by 2 bases and J by 5 bases, leaving 10 bases between them. Primers: 60 Vbeta forward and 13 Jbeta reverse. Only in-frame clones appear in the TCRdb table, and some are missing; sequencing was by immunoSEQ multiplex PCR. Counted here are about 140,000 clones, around 80% occurring once; the ten biggest clones make up more than 1.5%. The sequenced sample consisted of PBMCs. V and J are TRBV5-1 and TRBJ1-4; the D gene is possibly TRBD1 (6 bases). This clonotype originated in a woman aged 35 to 49 in good health and CMV-seronegative. Here the CDR3 reads CASSLQGVNEKLFF. The CDR3 DNA is TGCGCCAGCAGCTTACAGGGCGTAAATGAAAAACTGTTTTTT.